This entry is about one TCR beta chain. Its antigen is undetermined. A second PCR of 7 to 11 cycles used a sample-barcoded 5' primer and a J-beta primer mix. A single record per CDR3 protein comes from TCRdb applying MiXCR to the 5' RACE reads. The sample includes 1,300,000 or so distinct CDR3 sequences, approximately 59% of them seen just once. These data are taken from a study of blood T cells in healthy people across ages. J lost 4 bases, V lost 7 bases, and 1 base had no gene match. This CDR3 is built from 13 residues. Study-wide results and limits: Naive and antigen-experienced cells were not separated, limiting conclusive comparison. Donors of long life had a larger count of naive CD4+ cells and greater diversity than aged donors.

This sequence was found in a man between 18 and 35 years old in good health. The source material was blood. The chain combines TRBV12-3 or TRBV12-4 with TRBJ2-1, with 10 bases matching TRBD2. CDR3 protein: CASIAGGYNEQFF. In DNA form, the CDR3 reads TGTGCCAGCATAGCGGGGGGTTACAATGAGCAGTTCTTC.